Below are 21 T cell receptor beta chains sequenced from a single sample in a study of blood T cell repertoires in COVID-19. Repertoires were generated with immunoSEQ multiplex PCR, while TCRdb's copy carries only in-frame clones and drops some. The profile shows hundreds of thousands of clones, roughly 80% of them singletons. The sample comprised peripheral blood. Every receptor here comes from a woman older than 75 with acute or convalescent COVID-19.

This clone was detected only once. One end of the junction fails to match germline, which may point to a read error. The chain recombines TRBV7-2 with TRBJ2-1; tentatively, D is TRBD2 (7 bases). The germline V gene has CDR1 SGHTA and CDR2 FQGNSA. This CDR3 has 16 amino acids. The CDR3 nucleotides read TGTGCCAGCAGCCTAGCGAGGGGGGGGTCCTACAATGAGCAGTTCTTC. This translates into CASSLARGGSYNEQFF.

In this sample, this clone turned up once. V and J are TRBV28 and TRBJ2-4; a possible D gene is TRBD1 (5 bases). With 4 bases removed from V and 0 bases from J, the gap between germline ends came to 13 bases. In germline, CDR1 is MDHEN, CDR2 SYDVKM. CDR3 size: 16 residues. Here the CDR3 reads CASSSPAGRAKNIQYF. DNA for the CDR3: TGTGCCAGCAGTTCCCCTGCAGGGCGAGCCAAAAACATTCAGTACTTC.

This chain joins TRBV28 and TRBJ1-6; 7 nucleotides match TRBD1. V shed 5 bases, J shed 5 bases, and the junction held 6 bases outside the gene matches. This CDR3 comprises 15 residues. CDR1 and CDR2 (germline): MDHEN, SYDVKM. This CDR3 is CASSPTGTNNSPLHF. CDR3 in DNA: TGTGCCAGCAGTCCGACAGGGACCAATAATTCACCCCTCCACTTT.

V is TRBV10-3 and J is TRBJ2-7, with D possibly TRBD1 on 6 matching bases. V lost 0 bases and J lost 9, with 21 bases in between. This CDR3 is built from 16 residues. Per germline, CDR1 ENHRY and CDR2 SYGVKD. CDR3 amino acids: CAISESAKGVVQGQYF. The CDR3, as DNA: TGTGCCATCAGTGAGTCGGCGAAGGGGGTAGTACAGGGGCAGTACTTC.

This clone was seen a handful of times. Other DNA sequences within the sample encode an identical CDR3. The V gene is TRBV19, the J gene TRBJ1-2; tentative D call: TRBD1 (5 bases). The germline V and J ends were trimmed by 3 bases and 5 bases, with 10 bases remaining between them. Germline-derived CDR1 and CDR2 are LNHDA and SQIVND (reference sequence). CDR3 length: 13 residues. The CDR3 DNA follows: TGTGCCAGTAGTATTGACAGAGAATATGGCTACACCTTC. Amino acids: CASSIDREYGYTF. The variable domain in full, completed from reference TRBV19 and TRBJ1-2, reads DGGITQSPKYLFRKEGQNVTLSCEQNLNHDAMYWYRQDPGQGLRLIYYSQIVNDFQKGDIAEGYSVSREKKESFPLTVTSAQKNPTAFYLCASSIDREYGYTFGSGTRLTVV.

This rearrangement joins TRBV9 to TRBJ1-1, with a weak D call TRBD1 (6 bases). V lost 5 bases to trimming and J lost 0 bases, with 11 bases between them. The CDR3 contains 14 residues. CDR1 is SGDLS, CDR2 YYNGEE, per germline. The CDR3 nucleotides read TGTGCCAGCAGTATGACAGGAATGAACACTGAAGCTTTCTTT. This translates into CASSMTGMNTEAFF.

This chain joins TRBV11-2 and TRBJ1-2, with TRBD1 as a possible D gene (6 bases). The CDR3 has 14 amino acids. V was pared by 4 bases and J by 3 bases, with 12 bases between. Germline V gives CDR1 SGHAT, CDR2 FQNNGV. This chain's CDR3 is CASSSQQGYYGYTF. CDR3 in DNA: TGTGCCAGCAGCTCTCAACAGGGTTACTATGGCTACACCTTC.

V gene TRBV9 combines with J gene TRBJ2-7; TRBD1 agrees at 7 bases. V shed 4 bases and J 5 bases; nucleotides not matched to a gene: 12. Germline V gene lookup returns CDR1 SGDLS and CDR2 YYNGEE. The CDR3 is 15 residues long. The CDR3 loop is CASSPHGTVGNEQYF. CDR3 nucleotides: TGTGCCAGCAGCCCCCATGGGACAGTCGGAAACGAGCAGTACTTC.

This chain links TRBV6-1 with TRBJ1-5, with TRBD1 as a possible D gene (5 bases). V was cut by 0 bases and J by 3 bases, with 12 bases left in between. The CDR3 has 16 residues. Germline V gene sequence: CDR1 MNHNS, CDR2 SASEGT. CDR3 amino acids: CASSEAGGVANQPQHF. The CDR3 DNA reads TGTGCCAGCAGTGAAGCGGGAGGGGTCGCCAATCAGCCCCAGCATTTT.

CDR3 residues: CASSPREGGYTF. CDR3 nucleotide sequence: TGTGCCAGCAGCCCCCGGGAGGGGGGCTACACCTTC. The chain recombines TRBV3-1 (or the pseudogene TRBV3-2) with TRBJ1-2; D may be TRBD1 (5 bases). The CDR3 runs 12 residues. CDR1 LGHDT and CDR2 YNNKEL come from the germline V gene (reference sequence). Trimming stripped 4 bases from V and 8 bases from J, with 11 bases between.

The V and J genes are TRBV10-3 and TRBJ1-2, with D possibly matching TRBD1 (5 bases). The CDR3 contains 16 residues. The germline CDR1 and CDR2 sequences are ENHRY and SYGVKD. The V and J ends lost 0 bases and 4 bases respectively, with 15 bases between them. CDR3: CAISESSREGIYGYTF. The CDR3 nucleotides read TGTGCCATCAGTGAGTCATCCCGGGAGGGGATCTATGGCTACACCTTC.

This rearrangement joins TRBV15 to TRBJ1-4, with TRBD1 matching 7 bases. Germline values: CDR1 LNHNV, CDR2 YYDKDF (reference sequence). The CDR3 covers 16 residues. Germline trimming cut 4 bases from V and 15 bases from J; bases unmatched to any gene: 20. The CDR3 spells CATSTEGGTVNEKVFF. CDR3 nucleotide sequence: TGTGCCACCAGCACCGAGGGCGGGACAGTTAATGAAAAGGTGTTTTTT.

The J gene is TRBJ2-7, the V gene TRBV3-1 (or the pseudogene TRBV3-2); 7 bases are a match to TRBD1. V lost 4 bases, J lost 6 bases, and 12 bases stayed unmatched. Germline V gene sequence: CDR1 LGHDT, CDR2 YNNKEL (reference sequence). The CDR3 spans 15 residues. The CDR3 protein is CASSPEQGIRPEQYF. Here the CDR3 DNA reads TGTGCCAGCAGCCCAGAACAGGGGATTAGGCCCGAGCAGTACTTC.

The chain uses TRBV27 and TRBJ2-1, with TRBD2 matching over 10 bases. With 4 bases clipped from V and 2 bases from J, the junction kept 14 bases outside the gene matches. The germline CDR1 and CDR2 sequences are MNHEY and SMNVEV (reference sequence). This CDR3 contains 19 residues. CDR3 sequence reads: CASSSPSGRAFTAYNEQFF. The CDR3 DNA is TGTGCCAGCAGTTCGCCGAGCGGGAGGGCCTTTACGGCCTACAATGAGCAGTTCTTC.

This chain uses TRBV3-1 (or the pseudogene TRBV3-2) with TRBJ1-1, with D perhaps TRBD1 (5 bases). CDR1 is LGHDT and CDR2 is YNNKEL in the germline V gene (reference sequence). V lost 4 bases to trimming and J lost 5 bases, with 11 bases between them. This CDR3 is built from 13 residues. CDR3 sequence: CASSPRGGTEAFF. The CDR3, as DNA: TGTGCCAGCAGCCCAAGGGGTGGAACTGAAGCTTTCTTT.

There are a few counts of this clone. This sequence joins TRBV9 and TRBJ2-1, with 8 bases fitting TRBD2. The germline CDR1 and CDR2 sequences are SGDLS and YYNGEE. The CDR3 is 15 residues long. Unmatched junction bases numbered 5, after V lost 0 bases and J lost 6 bases. The CDR3 here is CASSVDLAGINEQFF. CDR3 in DNA: TGTGCCAGCAGCGTAGACTTAGCGGGAATCAATGAGCAGTTCTTC.

The chain is built from TRBV10-3 and TRBJ1-4; D perhaps matches TRBD1 (5 bases). V was shortened by 2 bases and J by 5 bases, with 12 bases between the two germline ends. The CDR3 covers 15 residues. Germline loops: CDR1 ENHRY, CDR2 SYGVKD. CDR3 bases: TGTGCCATCAGTGAGGACAGATCCCCGAATGAAAAACTGTTTTTT. This translates into CAISEDRSPNEKLFF.

The J gene is TRBJ2-5, the V gene TRBV11-1, with 11 bases that match TRBD2. CDR1 and CDR2 from the germline V gene are SGHAT and FQDESV (reference sequence). J lost 4 bases, V lost 5 bases, and 6 bases had no gene match. The CDR3 is made up of 15 amino acids. CDR3 bases: TGTGCCAGCAGCCCTCTGGGACTAGCGGCAGAGACCCAGTACTTC. It specifies CASSPLGLAAETQYF.

The chain couples TRBV6-4 to TRBJ1-5; D ambiguous. The CDR3 runs to 13 residues. The V end lost 6 bases, the J end lost 5 bases, and 11 bases lay between the germline ends. The germline V gene has CDR1 MRHNA and CDR2 SNTAGT. CDR3 DNA: TGTGCCAGCAGCCCGCGCCAAGATCAGCCCCAGCATTTT. This codes for CASSPRQDQPQHF.

This clone came up once. This chain joins TRBV6-5 and TRBJ1-2; TRBD1 might be the D (6 bases). From germline, CDR1 is MNHEY and CDR2 SVGAGI. V lost 2 bases to trimming and J lost 5 bases, with 9 bases between them. This CDR3 comprises 13 residues. The CDR3 coding sequence is TGTGCCAGCAGTTACGACAGGCAGTATGGCTACACCTTC. Protein: CASSYDRQYGYTF.

A word on this clone: This sample includes further DNA sequences coding for the same CDR3. V usage is TRBV5-1 and J usage is TRBJ2-5; TRBD2 aligns across 7 bases. This CDR3 spans 15 amino acids. CDR1 and CDR2 (germline): SGHRS, YFSETQ. The ends lost 1 base at V and 2 bases at J; junction bases unmatched: 5. The CDR3 DNA follows: TGCGCCAGCAGCTTGCGGTCTAGCGGTCAAGAGACCCAGTACTTC. Amino acids: CASSLRSSGQETQYF.